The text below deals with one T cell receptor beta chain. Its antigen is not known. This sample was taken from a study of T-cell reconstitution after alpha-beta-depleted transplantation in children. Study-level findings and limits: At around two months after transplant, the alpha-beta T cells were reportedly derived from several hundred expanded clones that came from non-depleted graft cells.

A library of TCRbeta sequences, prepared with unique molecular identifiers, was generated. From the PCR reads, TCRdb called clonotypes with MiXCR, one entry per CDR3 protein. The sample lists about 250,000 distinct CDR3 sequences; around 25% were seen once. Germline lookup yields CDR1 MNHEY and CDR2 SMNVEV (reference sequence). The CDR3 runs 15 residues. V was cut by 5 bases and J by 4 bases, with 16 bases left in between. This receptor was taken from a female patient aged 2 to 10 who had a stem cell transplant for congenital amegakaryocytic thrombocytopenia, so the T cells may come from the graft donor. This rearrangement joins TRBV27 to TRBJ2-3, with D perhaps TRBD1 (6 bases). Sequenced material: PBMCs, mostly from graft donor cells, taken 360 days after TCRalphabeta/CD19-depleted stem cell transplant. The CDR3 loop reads CASSRTDQGADTQYF. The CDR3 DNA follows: TGTGCCAGCAGTCGGACAGACCAAGGGGCAGATACGCAGTATTTT.